This T cell receptor beta chain appears in the sequencing data of a study of cytomegalovirus exposure and HLA in healthy donors. Study results and limitations: Cytomegalovirus status was reportedly diagnosed by the classifier with high specificity and sensitivity. TCR beta sequences reportedly predicted the HLA-A and HLA-B alleles of most subjects accurately.

PCR involved 60 Vbeta and 13 Jbeta primers. The table came from immunoSEQ multiplex PCR; TCRdb's copy has only in-frame clones and leaves some out. The data hold more than 110,000 clones, with around 79% observed a single time. This CDR3 has 15 residues. From germline, CDR1 is SGDLS and CDR2 YYNGEE. Turning to this clone: Its antigen is not identified.

This chain connects TRBV9 to TRBJ2-5; 9 nucleotides match TRBD1. The J call is uncertain, as TRBJ2-7 better fits the DNA end. The sequencing input was PBMCs. This sequence was found in a male donor in good health and CMV-seronegative. The CDR3 protein is CASSGTLGQGYEQYF. In DNA, the CDR3 is TGTGCCAGCAGCGGGACCCTGGGACAGGGCTACGAGCAGTACTTC.